This T cell receptor beta chain was sequenced during a study of OX40 agonist ivuxolimab in advanced cancers. Study context: Participants averaged approximately 61 years of age (range roughly 23 to 85) and were around 80% male. One patient with hepatocellular carcinoma and two with cutaneous melanoma, three in all, had partial responses.

About this clone itself: Its matching antigen is unknown.

CDR3 length equals 13 residues. The V end lost 3 bases, the J end lost 2 bases, and 8 bases lay between the germline ends. The germline V gene encodes CDR1 SGDLS and CDR2 YYNGEE. Study conclusions and caveats: Some nonresponders additionally presented with little normalized T-cell clonal expansion.

Some clones are missing from TCRdb's copy, which holds only in-frame ones; the method was immunoSEQ multiplex PCR. The sample lists 90,000 to 150,000 clones, 80% to 90% occurring once. The sequenced sample was CD4+ or CD8+ T cells sorted from blood, obtained in a trial of the OX40 agonist ivuxolimab. This chain joins TRBV9 and TRBJ1-2; no clear D gene. The sequence was obtained from an adult with an advanced solid tumor such as melanoma, head and neck, liver or kidney cancer. The CDR3, as DNA: TGTGCCAGCAGCGCCCAGAGGAACTATGGCTACACCTTC. Protein sequence: CASSAQRNYGYTF. Together with reference TRBV9 and TRBJ1-2, the CDR3 gives the full variable domain: DSGVTQTPKHLITATGQRVTLRCSPRSGDLSVYWYQQSLDQGLQFLIQYYNGEERAKGNILERFSAQQFPDLHSELNLSSLELGDSALYFCASSAQRNYGYTFGSGTRLTVV.